A selection of T cell receptor beta chains follows, all from one sample in a study of cytomegalovirus exposure and HLA in healthy donors. Profiled with immunoSEQ multiplex PCR; TCRdb holds only in-frame clones, not every one. The sample lists 300,000 to 450,000 clones, just over 85% occurring once. Input material: PBMCs. The receptor set was obtained from a young woman in good health and CMV-seronegative. Both conserved end residues are part of each CDR3. D genes are given only for firm matches. Expanded clones get a size class; other rows say once, few or many, or leave the size out.

clone_size,d_call,j_call,v_call,cdr3_aa,cdr3_nt
.,.,TRBJ2-7,TRBV5-1,CASSLAVGGSSYEQYF,TGCGCCAGCAGCTTGGCCGTAGGGGGATCATCCTACGAGCAGTACTTC
.,.,TRBJ1-2,TRBV28,CASSYGRATYGYTF,TGTGCCAGCAGCTATGGGCGAGCTACCTATGGCTACACCTTC
.,.,TRBJ1-1,TRBV29-1,CSVVSSTEAFF,TGCAGCGTTGTGAGCTCTACTGAAGCTTTCTTT
.,.,TRBJ2-1,TRBV6-1,CASSDRGDWTYNEQFF,TGTGCCAGCAGTGACAGGGGGGATTGGACCTACAATGAGCAGTTCTTC
few,.,TRBJ2-7,TRBV7-9,CASSSTVTYEQYF,TGTGCCAGCAGCTCGACAGTTACCTACGAGCAGTACTTC
.,.,TRBJ2-1,TRBV14,CASSQGLGNEQFF,TGTGCCAGCAGCCAAGGACTAGGCAATGAGCAGTTCTTC
.,.,TRBJ1-1,TRBV9,CASSVAPDSREAFF,TGTGCCAGCAGCGTAGCTCCGGACAGCCGTGAGGCTTTCTTT
.,.,TRBJ1-1,TRBV19,CASSMEYRETFF,TGTGCCAGTAGTATGGAATACAGGGAGACTTTCTTT
.,.,TRBJ2-6,TRBV5-4,CASSGGDSYLRSGANVLTF,TGTGCCAGCAGCGGAGGGGACAGCTACCTCCGCTCTGGGGCCAACGTCCTGACTTTC
few,.,TRBJ1-3,TRBV28,CASSSETAGLVF,TGTGCCAGCAGTTCCGAGACGGCAGGGTTAGTCTTT
once,.,TRBJ1-1,TRBV14,CASSQLSVNTEAFF,TGTGCCAGCAGCCAATTATCAGTTAACACTGAAGCTTTCTTT
.,TRBD1,TRBJ2-7,TRBV6-1,CASRSSGTGHEQYF,TGTGCCAGCAGGTCCTCAGGGACAGGTCACGAGCAGTACTTC
.,TRBD2,TRBJ2-1,TRBV6-5,CASSFLAGDYNEQFF,TGTGCCAGCAGTTTTCTAGCGGGAGACTACAATGAGCAGTTCTTC
.,TRBD2,TRBJ2-7,TRBV19,CASQRLAGDSYEQYF,TGTGCCAGTCAGCGACTAGCGGGAGATTCCTACGAGCAGTACTTC
.,TRBD2,TRBJ2-7,TRBV5-1,CASSLGLADASYEQYF,TGCGCCAGCAGCTTGGGACTAGCGGACGCCTCCTACGAGCAGTACTTC
.,.,TRBJ2-7,TRBV18,CASSPDRTYEQYF,TGTGCCAGCTCACCAGACAGGACCTACGAGCAGTACTTC
.,.,TRBJ2-7,TRBV5-5,CASSFPDSSYEQYF,TGTGCCAGCAGCTTCCCGGACAGTTCCTACGAGCAGTACTTC
few,.,TRBJ2-7,TRBV21-1,CASSTTPGLSSYEQYF,TGTGCCAGCAGCACTACCCCAGGGCTAAGCTCCTACGAGCAGTACTTC
.,TRBD2,TRBJ2-5,TRBV18,CASLSGGFPQETQYF,TGTGCCAGCTTATCGGGGGGATTCCCGCAAGAGACCCAGTACTTC
.,.,TRBJ2-3,TRBV30,CAWSGEVGDTQYF,TGTGCCTGGAGTGGGGAGGTGGGGGATACGCAGTATTTT
.,TRBD2,TRBJ2-1,TRBV2,CATRLAGRSYNEQFF,TGTGCCACCCGACTAGCGGGAAGGTCCTACAATGAGCAGTTCTTC
.,TRBD1,TRBJ1-5,TRBV2,CASRGGQYSNQPQHF,TGTGCCAGCAGAGGGGGACAGTATAGCAATCAGCCCCAGCATTTT
.,.,TRBJ2-7,TRBV14,CASSQDLPEYAYEQYF,TGTGCCAGCAGCCAAGATCTCCCGGAGTACGCCTACGAGCAGTACTTC
.,.,TRBJ1-5,TRBV7-9,CASSLGLPNQPQHF,TGTGCCAGCAGCTTAGGACTTCCCAATCAGCCCCAGCATTTT
.,.,TRBJ1-2,TRBV5-4,CASSLASDIYGYTF,TGTGCCAGCAGCTTGGCGTCGGACATCTATGGCTACACCTTC
.,.,TRBJ2-7,TRBV28,CASRSTGVRYEQYF,TGTGCCAGCAGATCGACCGGGGTTAGGTACGAGCAGTACTTC
.,.,TRBJ2-3,TRBV9,CASSVASSPDTQYF,TGTGCCAGCAGCGTAGCTAGCAGCCCGGATACGCAGTATTTT
.,.,TRBJ2-1,TRBV2,CASSEEVASSFF,TGTGCCAGCAGTGAGGAGGTCGCTTCCTCTTTCTTC
.,TRBD1,TRBJ2-3,TRBV7-3,CASSSGQGTDTQYF,TGTGCCAGCAGCTCGGGACAGGGGACAGATACGCAGTATTTT
.,.,TRBJ1-6,TRBV6-1,CASSGRTAPNSPLHF,TGTGCCAGCAGCGGTAGGACAGCGCCAAATTCACCCCTCCACTTT
.,TRBD1,TRBJ2-3,TRBV29-1,CSASKGADTQYF,TGCAGCGCCTCGAAGGGGGCGGATACGCAGTATTTT
.,TRBD1,TRBJ2-5,TRBV28,CASSSGQGYRLLETQYF,TGTGCCAGCAGTTCGGGACAGGGGTACCGTTTGTTAGAGACCCAGTACTTC
.,TRBD1,TRBJ2-7,TRBV19,CASSWGQGSSYEQYF,TGTGCCAGTAGTTGGGGACAGGGGTCTTCCTACGAGCAGTACTTC